This TCR beta chain was recovered during a study of CD8 T cells in Susac syndrome. Study-level background: Patients with Susac syndrome were therapy-naive, on corticosteroids, or on intravenous immunoglobulin alone at blood draw.

The germline V gene encodes CDR1 SGHVS and CDR2 FQNEAQ. The CDR3 length is 14 residues. Between the trimmed V and J ends, which lost 5 bases and 10 bases, there was a span of 20 bases. Comment on this clonotype: The antigen remains unidentified.

The study's findings and limits: That the number of individuals in its TCR sequencing and HLA analysis was relatively small was acknowledged by the study.

Reverse transcription of about 0.45 to 1 ug RNA was performed with random hexamers. TCRdb re-derived calls from the immunoSEQ multiplex PCR reads in MiXCR, one entry per CDR3 protein. The profile shows about 140,000 distinct CDR3 sequences, 95% of them singletons. This chain links TRBV7-8 with TRBJ2-5, with a tentative D call TRBD2 (5 bases). The receptor was derived from a human donor with Susac syndrome. What was sequenced was CD4+ T cells from PBMCs. The chain's CDR3 is CASSPLAVTRGQYF. The CDR3 DNA is TGTGCCAGCAGCCCTCTAGCTGTCACGAGAGGCCAGTACTTC. Using reference TRBV7-8 and TRBJ2-5 for the parts outside the CDR3, the full variable domain is GAGVSQSPRYKVAKRGQDVALRCDPISGHVSLFWYQQALGQGPEFLTYFQNEAQLDKSGLPSDRFFAERPEGSVSTLKIQRTQQEDSAVYLCASSPLAVTRGQYFGPGTRLLVL.